Below are 18 T cell receptor beta chains sequenced from a single sample in a study of low-dose radiotherapy and immunotherapy resistance in tumors (dated by TCRdb to between 2021 and 2023). The sequencing machine was an Illumina HiSeq 2500. Superscript III and a set of TRAV- and TRBV-specific primers were used to synthesize first-strand cDNA, so that both TCRalpha and TCRbeta chains were covered. TCRs were amplified with Phusion for around 18 PCR cycles using a constant-region primer together with the adapter attached to the V primers. TCRdb redid the processing of the public reads, applying fastp at Q25 and MiXCR, and retained in-frame beta chains. Every distinct CDR3 protein forms one entry, paired with its most common genes and DNA. This sample comprises about 84,000 distinct CDR3 sequences, 15% to 20% of them detected only once. Approximately 1.3% of the sample rests with the top ten. In light of the paper, this sample's time point label describes: after trial treatment. The treatment or condition tag for this specimen amounts to: LDRT plus nivolumab, ipilimumab, low-dose cyclophosphamide and aspirin (RACIN trial).

Sequencing used PBMCs, obtained after low-dose radiotherapy plus immunotherapy. The receptors originated from a male donor with prostate cancer.

This clonotype has at least ten counts. The V call is TRBV3-1, the J call TRBJ1-1; D gene ambiguous. The germline V gene encodes CDR1 LGHDT and CDR2 YNNKEL (reference sequence). Trimming left V 7 bases short and J 1 base short, with 10 bases between. This CDR3 is built from 13 residues. The CDR3 region is CASTPMTNTEAFF. For the CDR3, the DNA is TGTGCCAGCACCCCCATGACGAACACTGAAGCTTTCTTT.

Worth noting for this clonotype: A much larger clonotype is one base distant, so this may be a read error. The rearrangement links TRBV6-2 or TRBV6-3 to TRBJ2-1; D is unclear. This CDR3 comprises 13 residues. Germline V lookup: CDR1 MNHEY, CDR2 SVGEGT. CDR3 sequence reads: CVSTPRTYNEQFF. In DNA, the CDR3 is TGTGTCAGCACCCCCCGCACGTACAATGAGCAGTTCTTC.

In its sample, this clonotype was seen many times. The junction shows a germline mismatch at one end, possibly a read error. The chain combines TRBV19 with TRBJ2-1; 10 bases match TRBD2. Germline assignment: CDR1 LNHDA and CDR2 SQIVND (reference sequence). The CDR3 loop spans 15 amino acids. The DNA of the CDR3 is TGTGCCAGTAGGATAGCGGGAGGCTCGATAGGTGAGCAGTTCTTC. Protein product: CASRIAGGSIGEQFF.

Notes on this clonotype: This likely reflects a read error, since a far larger clone is one base away. The V gene is TRBV27, the J gene TRBJ2-1; D perhaps matches TRBD1 (6 bases). The CDR3 contains 17 residues. V lost 5 bases and J 10 bases, leaving 27 bases between the germline ends. Germline V lookup: CDR1 MNHEY, CDR2 SMNVEV (reference sequence). For the CDR3, the DNA is TGTGCCAGCAGTCCCGACCGCGAAGTTGACAGGTCTTACGAGCAGTTCTTC. Residues: CASSPDREVDRSYEQFF.

This clonotype was recorded at least ten times. This rearrangement joins TRBV12-3 or TRBV12-4 to TRBJ1-5; D is uncertain. V lost 6 bases and J 6 bases, leaving 18 bases between the germline ends. This CDR3 contains 15 residues. DNA for the CDR3: TGTGCCAGCAGCTCGAGTACCGGTGGATTTCAGCCCCAGCATTTT. Its translation is CASSSSTGGFQPQHF.

This clonotype was picked up many times. The chain carries TRBV29-1 and TRBJ2-7; possibly TRBD1 or TRBD2 for D (5 bases each). Trimming cost V 3 bases and J 5 bases, with 14 bases left between them. Germline CDR1 is SQVTM and CDR2 is ANQGSEA. The CDR3 length is 13 residues. DNA for the CDR3: TGCAGCGTTGAGCTTCGAGGGGACGACGAGCAGTACTTC. Translation gives CSVELRGDDEQYF.

A few counts support this clonotype. This chain links TRBV5-6 with TRBJ2-1; 16 bases fit TRBD2. The CDR3 length is 17 residues. J was trimmed by 7 bases and V by 4 bases; bases with no gene match: 8. Per germline, CDR1 SGHDT and CDR2 YYEEEE. The CDR3 reads CASSLGLAGGPRNEQFF. CDR3 DNA sequence: TGTGCCAGCAGCCTGGGACTAGCGGGAGGGCCGAGAAATGAGCAGTTCTTC.

This chain joins TRBV5-4 and TRBJ2-7; D possibly corresponds to TRBD1 (5 bases). Between the trimmed V and J ends, which lost 3 bases and 0 bases, there was a span of 19 bases. The CDR3 is made up of 17 amino acids. Germline values: CDR1 SGHNT, CDR2 YYREEE (reference sequence). CDR3 coding DNA: TGTGCCAGCAGCTCCCGGGCGGCAGGGTTGAGCTCCTACGAGCAGTACTTC. It specifies CASSSRAAGLSSYEQYF.

The chain recombines TRBV7-2 with TRBJ2-1; perhaps TRBD1 as D (6 bases). Germline lookup yields CDR1 SGHTA and CDR2 FQGNSA. This CDR3 contains 15 residues. V was cut by 1 base and J by 5 bases, with 12 bases left in between. DNA for the CDR3: TGTGCCAGCAGCTTAGTTGAAGAGGGGGACAATGAGCAGTTCTTC. Protein: CASSLVEEGDNEQFF.

This clonotype was found many times. The chain employs TRBV19 and TRBJ1-2; D is perhaps TRBD1 (5 bases). Germline V gene data show CDR1 as LNHDA and CDR2 as SQIVND (reference sequence). The germline V and J ends were trimmed by 3 bases and 4 bases, with 12 bases remaining between them. CDR3 length: 14 amino acids. The CDR3 region has the DNA TGTGCCAGTAGTATGTCGGCAGGGATCTATGGCTACACCTTC. This gives the protein CASSMSAGIYGYTF.

The gene calls are TRBV6-1 and TRBJ1-5; possible D gene TRBD1, 5 bases. The germline V gene has CDR1 MNHNS and CDR2 SASEGT. Trimming cost V 7 bases and J 1 base, with 14 bases left between them. The CDR3 runs to 15 residues. CDR3 sequence: CASKFRDSSNQPQHF. The CDR3 DNA reads TGTGCCAGCAAGTTTCGGGACTCAAGCAATCAGCCCCAGCATTTT.

This clonotype has at least ten counts. The chain links TRBV3-1 to TRBJ2-1; 8 bases line up with TRBD1. The V and J ends lost 3 bases and 1 base, in that order; junction bases with no gene match: 8. Germline CDR1 is LGHDT and CDR2 is YNNKEL (reference sequence). The CDR3 length is 17 residues. In nucleotides, the CDR3 is TGTGCCAGCAGCCAGATCGGACAGGGAACATCCTACAATGAGCAGTTCTTC. Protein: CASSQIGQGTSYNEQFF.

Remarks on this clonotype: A read error likely explains this, since a far larger clone differs by one base. This chain joins TRBV28 and TRBJ2-1; 7 nucleotides match TRBD2. The CDR3 totals 15 residues. The junction had 12 bases not matched to a gene; V was cut back by 3 bases and J by 10 bases. Germline V lookup: CDR1 MDHEN, CDR2 SYDVKM. The CDR3 nucleotides read TGTGCCAGCAGTTTCCATCTAGCGGAGCCCTACGAGCAGTTCTTC. Encoded protein: CASSFHLAEPYEQFF.

This clonotype appeared many times. The chain is built from TRBV20-1 and TRBJ2-1; 7 nucleotides agree with TRBD1. Trimming at V came to 4 bases and at J to 8 bases, leaving 5 bases not matched to a gene. Germline lookup yields CDR1 DFQATT and CDR2 SNEGSKA (reference sequence). There are 12 residues in the CDR3. This chain's CDR3 is CSATGQVDEQFF. The CDR3 DNA sequence: TGCAGTGCTACAGGACAGGTCGATGAGCAGTTCTTC.

V usage is TRBV9 and J usage is TRBJ1-6; 7 bases match TRBD1. The length of the CDR3 is 15 residues. The ends lost 3 bases at V and 4 bases at J; junction bases unmatched: 4. CDR1 SGDLS and CDR2 YYNGEE come from the germline V gene. CDR3 in DNA: TGTGCCAGCAGCGCCGGGACAGAGTATAATTCACCCCTCCACTTT. Its translation is CASSAGTEYNSPLHF.

This clonotype occurred a few times. V is TRBV25-1 and J is TRBJ2-3; 7 bases fit TRBD2. The germline gives CDR1 MGHDK, CDR2 SYGVNS. The length of the CDR3 is 17 residues. Losses at the gene ends were 1 base for V and 4 bases for J; bases not matched to a gene: 11. This CDR3 reads CASSEWGGSPLADTQYF. The CDR3 nucleotides are TGTGCCAGCAGTGAATGGGGGGGATCTCCCCTCGCAGATACGCAGTATTTT.

Ten or more counts support this clonotype. The rearrangement links TRBV3-1 to TRBJ1-1; D is unresolved. The CDR3 spans 14 residues. Deletions cut 5 bases from V and 1 base from J, with 11 bases between. CDR1 and CDR2 (germline): LGHDT, YNNKEL (reference sequence). The CDR3 sequence: CASSSHPGNTEAFF. The DNA for the CDR3 is TGTGCCAGCAGCTCTCACCCAGGGAACACTGAAGCTTTCTTT.

Ten or more counts support this clonotype. This rearrangement joins TRBV28 to TRBJ2-3; the match to TRBD1 covers 10 bases. Germline V gene data show CDR1 as MDHEN and CDR2 as SYDVKM. The ends lost 4 bases at V and 2 bases at J; junction bases unmatched: 6. CDR3 length equals 16 residues. Written as DNA, the CDR3 is TGTGCCAGCAGTTCGGGACAGGGGAAGGACACAGATACGCAGTATTTT. Encoded protein: CASSSGQGKDTDTQYF.